Here is one T cell receptor beta chain with its context. The CDR3 extends over 14 amino acids. Deletions cut 3 bases from V and 10 bases from J, with 13 bases between. CDR1 and CDR2 from the germline V gene are KGHSH and LQKENI. In the authors' methods: Researchers report that nucleated cell counts were estimated from reference gene primer amplification. Here immunoSEQ multiplex PCR was the method, and the copy in TCRdb shows in-frame clones only, minus some. The DNA was the basis for D and trimming; V, J and clone size are from that table. Found here are about 200,000 clones, approximately 80% of them singletons; the top ten hold around 6.9%. This sample was included in a study of blood T cell repertoires in COVID-19. The wider study: COVID-19 samples from acute and convalescent phases originated in the United States, Italy and Spain. PBMCs, B-cell-depleted T cells, or T cells provided the cDNA or gDNA that made up the material.

This TCR was sampled from a human donor with acute or convalescent COVID-19. The donor label of this sample is uncertain. The chain couples TRBV18 to TRBJ1-6, with D hard to call. Sequenced input: peripheral blood. The CDR3 reads CASSPLGSDSPLHF. In DNA, the CDR3 is TGTGCCAGCTCACCGCTCGGGTCCGACTCACCCCTCCACTTT. Together with reference TRBV18 and TRBJ1-6, the CDR3 gives the full variable domain: NAGVMQNPRHLVRRRGQEARLRCSPMKGHSHVYWYRQLPEEGLKFMVYLQKENIIDESGMPKERFSAEFPKEGPSILRIQQVVRGDSAAYFCASSPLGSDSPLHFGNGTRLTVT.